This TCR beta chain was profiled in a study of tumour-infiltrating T cells in Burkitt lymphoma. Sequencing was performed with immunoSEQ multiplex PCR; in TCRdb, only in-frame clones are kept and a portion is missing. The sample lists about 15,000 clones, roughly 80% occurring once. Germline values: CDR1 MNHEY, CDR2 SVGAGI. This CDR3 is 14 amino acids long. V dropped 4 bases and J dropped 0 bases, with 9 bases sitting between them. The chain couples TRBV6-5 to TRBJ1-1, with no clear D. Sequences were obtained from tumor tissue. This receptor was obtained from a human donor with diffuse large B-cell lymphoma. Here the CDR3 DNA reads TGTGCCAGCAGTTCCGGTTTCATGAACACTGAAGCTTTCTTT. Amino acid sequence: CASSSGFMNTEAFF.